The 19 T cell receptor beta chains reported below all come from one sample, sequenced in a study of regulatory T cells in long-lasting Graves disease. The sample's time point: newly diagnosed GD, antithyroid drugs for less than 3 months. PBMC-extracted RNA yielded the TCR library. Library construction for TCR beta used iRepertoire HTBI primers and Arm-PCR of CDR3 regions. MiXCR, applied by TCRdb to the multiplex PCR reads, yields one record per CDR3 protein. The table lists 540,000 or so distinct CDR3 sequences, approximately 13% of them singletons, with about 9.1% in the top ten. In addition, the sample was reused for a study of T cells in Graves' hyperthyroidism and ophthalmopathy.

The source material was peripheral blood mononuclear cells (PBMCs), sampled at new diagnosis, from a patient treated with antithyroid drugs. All receptors come from a man younger than 40 with Graves disease.

At least ten counts were recorded for this clonotype. In DNA, the CDR3 is TGTGCCAGCAGCTTAGGGATTTCGGGCACAGATACGCAGTATTTT. Amino acid sequence: CASSLGISGTDTQYF. The J gene is TRBJ2-3, the V gene TRBV11-2; D uncertain. V lost 1 base and J lost 1, with 9 bases in between. This CDR3 spans 15 amino acids. CDR1 and CDR2 from the germline V gene are SGHAT and FQNNGV.

In its sample, this clonotype was seen many times. As DNA, the CDR3 is TGTGCCAGCAGCTTCATTGCCGGGGGGTACACCGGGGAGCTGTTTTTT. This gives the protein CASSFIAGGYTGELFF. This chain links TRBV7-8 with TRBJ2-2; 7 bases fit TRBD2. The length of the CDR3 is 16 residues. V dropped 3 bases and J dropped 3; count of bases not matched to a gene: 7. Germline CDR1 SGHVS, CDR2 FQNEAQ.

For this clonotype: It is likely a read error, because the conserved phenylalanine at the end of the CDR3 is missing. The chain couples TRBV11-2 to TRBJ1-5; D might be TRBD1 (5 bases). Trimming removed 10 bases at V and 4 bases at J, with 20 bases between. This CDR3 contains 15 residues. Germline V CDR1 and CDR2: SGHAT, FQNNGV. For the CDR3, the DNA is TGTGCCACCTTCAAGTCCCGGGACGGAAATCAGCCCCAGCATCTT. Amino acids: CATFKSRDGNQPQHL.

Ten or more counts support this clonotype. The rearrangement links TRBV20-1 to TRBJ2-7, with TRBD2 matching 11 bases. Trimming removed 0 bases from V and 2 bases from J; junction bases left unmatched: 3. The CDR3 covers 15 residues. CDR1 and CDR2 (germline): DFQATT, SNEGSKA (reference sequence). The CDR3 nucleotides read TGCAGTGCTAGAGAAGGGACTAGCGGAACCTACGAGCAGTACTTC. As protein: CSAREGTSGTYEQYF.

The chain joins TRBV9 to TRBJ2-7; TRBD2 aligns across 7 bases. The CDR3 covers 13 residues. V lost 4 bases to trimming and J lost 5 bases; unmatched junction nucleotides: 6. Germline CDR1 reads SGDLS; CDR2 reads YYNGEE. In DNA form, the CDR3 reads TGTGCCAGCAGCATTTCTCTAGCGGACGAGCAGTACTTC. Translating it yields CASSISLADEQYF.

This clonotype was seen ten or more times. J is TRBJ2-3 and V is TRBV12-3 or TRBV12-4; D not certain. The CDR3 sequence is 12 residues long. V was pared by 3 bases and J by 10 bases, with 11 bases between. The CDR3 reads CASSFAYEAQYF. CDR3 in DNA: TGTGCCAGCAGTTTCGCGTATGAGGCGCAGTATTTT.

In the case of this clonotype: One base away lies a much larger clone, so this may be a sequencing read error. The chain is built from TRBV3-1 and TRBJ2-1; D uncertain. From germline, CDR1 is LGHDT and CDR2 YNNKEL (reference sequence). The CDR3 loop spans 16 amino acids. This CDR3 is CASSPQASNSYNKQFF. CDR3 coding DNA: TGTGCCAGCAGCCCTCAGGCCTCTAACTCCTACAATAAGCAGTTCTTC.

This clonotype was recorded at least ten times. This chain joins TRBV3-1 and TRBJ2-1; TRBD2 matches at 13 bases. CDR3 size: 19 residues. The V gene's germline CDR1 is LGHDT and CDR2 YNNKEL (reference sequence). The trim removed 0 bases at V and 8 bases at J, leaving 13 bases unmatched. The CDR3 DNA sequence: TGTGCCAGCAGCCAAGAGGCACTAGCGGGAGGGTGGGGCTATGATGAGCAGTTCTTC. Protein sequence: CASSQEALAGGWGYDEQFF.

This CDR3 reads CSAVGLAGVGGELFF. Written as DNA, the CDR3 is TGCAGTGCTGTGGGACTAGCGGGAGTTGGCGGGGAGCTGTTTTTT. The chain carries TRBV20-1 and TRBJ2-2; 14 bases match TRBD2. Unmatched junction bases numbered 6, after V lost 5 bases and J lost 7 bases. This CDR3 has 15 amino acids. Germline V gene sequence: CDR1 DFQATT, CDR2 SNEGSKA (reference sequence).

This clonotype was observed many times. The chain is built from TRBV20-1 and TRBJ2-3, with 10 bases lining up with TRBD2. Germline assignment: CDR1 DFQATT and CDR2 SNEGSKA (reference sequence). J gave up 3 bases and V 6 bases, and 9 bases lay outside the gene matches. CDR3 length: 15 residues. As DNA, the CDR3 is TGCAGTGCCAGCCCACTAGCGGGAAATACAGATACGCAGTATTTT. Amino acid sequence: CSASPLAGNTDTQYF.

The table lists this clonotype with a few counts. This chain links TRBV19 with TRBJ2-6, with a weak D call TRBD2 (6 bases). The length of the CDR3 is 16 residues. Trimming removed 1 base from V and 0 bases from J, with 7 bases in between. Germline CDR1 LNHDA, CDR2 SQIVND (reference sequence). The CDR3 DNA reads as TGTGCCAGTAGTATAGGGGGAGGCTCTGGGGCCAACGTCCTGACTTTC. The encoded protein is CASSIGGGSGANVLTF.

This clonotype was counted at least ten times. The chain combines TRBV7-9 with TRBJ2-3, with D unclear. The CDR3 consists of 14 residues. The germline V and J ends were trimmed by 2 bases and 5 bases, with 11 bases remaining between them. Germline loops: CDR1 SEHNR, CDR2 FQNEAQ (reference sequence). Written as DNA, the CDR3 is TGTGCCAGCAGCTTACCGGGCCTCGGAGATACGCAGTATTTT. Protein product: CASSLPGLGDTQYF.

This clonotype was seen repeatedly, ten times or more. The chain has TRBV7-3 and TRBJ2-1; 8 bases align to TRBD2. Germline V gene sequence: CDR1 SGHTA, CDR2 FQGTGA. J lost 0 bases, V lost 1 base, and 5 bases had no gene match. The CDR3 spans 17 residues. The CDR3 DNA is TGTGCCAGCAGCTTAATCGGCGGGGGGTTCTCCTACAATGAGCAGTTCTTC. Encoded protein: CASSLIGGGFSYNEQFF.

The chain links TRBV5-6 to TRBJ2-1, with D maybe TRBD2 (5 bases). CDR1 is SGHDT and CDR2 is YYEEEE in the germline V gene. This CDR3 region has 14 residues. The V end was cut by 5 bases, the J end by 5 bases, with 14 bases between. The CDR3 loop reads CASSSGLEDNEQFF. DNA of the CDR3: TGTGCCAGCAGTTCGGGGTTAGAGGACAATGAGCAGTTCTTC.

Of note for this clonotype: This sequence may be a read error, since a much larger clone differs from it by one base. The chain is built from TRBV19 and TRBJ1-1; 7 positions match TRBD1. Germline CDR1 reads LNHDA; CDR2 reads SQIVND (reference sequence). CDR3 size: 14 residues. The CDR3 nucleotides read TGTGCCAATAGTAGACAGGGCTGGAACACTGAAGCTTTCTTT. This codes for CANSRQGWNTEAFF.

This clonotype has a handful of counts. The gene calls are TRBV6-6 and TRBJ2-2; D is ambiguous. V was clipped by 0 bases and J by 9 bases, with 14 bases between them. Germline V gene lookup returns CDR1 MNHNY and CDR2 SVGAGI (reference sequence). This CDR3 is built from 15 residues. The CDR3 DNA is TGTGCCAGCAGTTACTCGAGTCTGCGGAGCAGGGAGCTGTTTTTT. The encoded protein is CASSYSSLRSRELFF.

This clonotype was seen at least ten times. This chain connects TRBV6-9 to TRBJ2-7, with TRBD2 identical over 8 bases. V shed 3 bases, J shed 7 bases, and the junction held 11 bases outside the gene matches. The CDR3 spans 15 residues. Germline assignment: CDR1 MNHGY and CDR2 SVAAGI. The CDR3 loop reads CASSYSREGLGEQYF. Here the CDR3 DNA reads TGTGCCAGCAGTTACTCCCGGGAGGGGCTAGGGGAGCAGTACTTC.

The chain employs TRBV20-1 and TRBJ2-7; D ambiguous. The germline V gene encodes CDR1 DFQATT and CDR2 SNEGSKA (reference sequence). This CDR3 is built from 18 residues. The germline V and J ends were trimmed by 5 bases and 5 bases, with 31 bases remaining between them. CDR3 sequence: CSALRAPGEPGLRNEQYF. The CDR3 DNA reads TGCAGTGCTCTCCGGGCCCCTGGGGAACCGGGCTTACGAAACGAGCAGTACTTC.

This clonotype was picked up many times. This rearrangement joins TRBV9 to TRBJ2-7, with D tentatively TRBD1 or TRBD2 (6 bases each). Germline-derived CDR1 and CDR2 are SGDLS and YYNGEE. V lost 0 bases, J lost 5 bases, and 18 bases lay in between. The CDR3 covers 16 residues. The CDR3 is CASSVEGGGGHDEQYF. CDR3 nucleotides: TGTGCCAGCAGCGTAGAAGGTGGTGGGGGGCACGACGAGCAGTACTTC.